The clone carrying this T cell receptor beta chain occurred a few times. CDR3 length equals 12 residues. Per the germline V gene, CDR1 is LNHNV and CDR2 is YYDKDF (reference sequence). Trimming took off 1 base at V and 7 bases at J, with 8 bases between the two ends. Donation came from healthy HIV-negative adults that had no recent acute infections or vaccinations. The sample comes from a study of shared clonotypes between healthy human individuals. Study context: Each donor had three CD4 naive, three CD4 memory, two CD8 naive and one CD8 memory plate.

Assay used: immunoSEQ multiplex PCR; TCRdb lists only in-frame clones, some missing. The data show around 1,000,000 clones, approximately 80% seen once. The receptor's source is a man between 18 and 35 years old in good health. Some clones in this sample may be carry-over from other donors' samples. Sequenced material: memory CD4+ T cells from PBMCs. Subset given: CD45RA-negative fraction. The V and J genes are TRBV15 and TRBJ2-7; D remains ambiguous. The DNA for the CDR3 is TGTGCCACCAGCAGAGTTGGCGATGAGCAGTACTTC. It is translated as CATSRVGDEQYF.